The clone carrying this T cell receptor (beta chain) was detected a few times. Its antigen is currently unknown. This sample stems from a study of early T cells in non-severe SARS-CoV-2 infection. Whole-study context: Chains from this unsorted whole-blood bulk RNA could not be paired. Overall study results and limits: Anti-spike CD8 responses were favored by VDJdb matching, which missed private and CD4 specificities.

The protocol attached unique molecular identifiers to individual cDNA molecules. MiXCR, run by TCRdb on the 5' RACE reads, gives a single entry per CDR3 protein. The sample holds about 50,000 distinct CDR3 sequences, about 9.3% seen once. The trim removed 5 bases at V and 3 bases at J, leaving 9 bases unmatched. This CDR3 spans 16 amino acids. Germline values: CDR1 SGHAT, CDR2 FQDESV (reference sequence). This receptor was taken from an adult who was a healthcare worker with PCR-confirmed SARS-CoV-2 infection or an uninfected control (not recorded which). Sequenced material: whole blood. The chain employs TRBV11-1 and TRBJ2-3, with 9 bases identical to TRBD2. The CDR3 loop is CASSDIAGELTDTQYF. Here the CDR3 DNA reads TGTGCCAGCAGCGATATAGCGGGAGAACTGACAGATACGCAGTATTTT.